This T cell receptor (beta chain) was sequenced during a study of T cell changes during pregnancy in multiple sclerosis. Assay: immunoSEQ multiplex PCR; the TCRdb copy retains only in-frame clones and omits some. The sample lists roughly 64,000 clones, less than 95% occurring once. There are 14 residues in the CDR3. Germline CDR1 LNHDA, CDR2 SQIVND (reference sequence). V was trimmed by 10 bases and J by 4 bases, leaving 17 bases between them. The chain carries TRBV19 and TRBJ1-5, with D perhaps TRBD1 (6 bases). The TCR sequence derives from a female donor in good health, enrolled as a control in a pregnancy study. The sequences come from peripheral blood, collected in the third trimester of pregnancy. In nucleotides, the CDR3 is TGTGCCACCTCACTACACAGGGAAAATCAGCCCCAGCATTTT. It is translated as CATSLHRENQPQHF.